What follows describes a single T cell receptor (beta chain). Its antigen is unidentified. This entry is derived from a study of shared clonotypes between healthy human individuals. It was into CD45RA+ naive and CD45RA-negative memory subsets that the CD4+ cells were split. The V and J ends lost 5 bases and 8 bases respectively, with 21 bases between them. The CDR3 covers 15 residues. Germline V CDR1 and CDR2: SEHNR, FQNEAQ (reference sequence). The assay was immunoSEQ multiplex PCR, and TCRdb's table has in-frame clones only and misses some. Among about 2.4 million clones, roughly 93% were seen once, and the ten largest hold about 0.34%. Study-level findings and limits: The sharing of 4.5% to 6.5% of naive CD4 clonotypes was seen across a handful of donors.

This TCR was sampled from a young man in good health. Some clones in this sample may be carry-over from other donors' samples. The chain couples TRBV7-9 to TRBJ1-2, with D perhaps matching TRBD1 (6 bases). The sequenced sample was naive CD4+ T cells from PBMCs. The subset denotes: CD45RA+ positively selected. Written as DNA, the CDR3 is TGTGCCAGCAGCCGCCTAGTACAGGGTCCGGGGGGCTACACCTTC. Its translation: CASSRLVQGPGGYTF.